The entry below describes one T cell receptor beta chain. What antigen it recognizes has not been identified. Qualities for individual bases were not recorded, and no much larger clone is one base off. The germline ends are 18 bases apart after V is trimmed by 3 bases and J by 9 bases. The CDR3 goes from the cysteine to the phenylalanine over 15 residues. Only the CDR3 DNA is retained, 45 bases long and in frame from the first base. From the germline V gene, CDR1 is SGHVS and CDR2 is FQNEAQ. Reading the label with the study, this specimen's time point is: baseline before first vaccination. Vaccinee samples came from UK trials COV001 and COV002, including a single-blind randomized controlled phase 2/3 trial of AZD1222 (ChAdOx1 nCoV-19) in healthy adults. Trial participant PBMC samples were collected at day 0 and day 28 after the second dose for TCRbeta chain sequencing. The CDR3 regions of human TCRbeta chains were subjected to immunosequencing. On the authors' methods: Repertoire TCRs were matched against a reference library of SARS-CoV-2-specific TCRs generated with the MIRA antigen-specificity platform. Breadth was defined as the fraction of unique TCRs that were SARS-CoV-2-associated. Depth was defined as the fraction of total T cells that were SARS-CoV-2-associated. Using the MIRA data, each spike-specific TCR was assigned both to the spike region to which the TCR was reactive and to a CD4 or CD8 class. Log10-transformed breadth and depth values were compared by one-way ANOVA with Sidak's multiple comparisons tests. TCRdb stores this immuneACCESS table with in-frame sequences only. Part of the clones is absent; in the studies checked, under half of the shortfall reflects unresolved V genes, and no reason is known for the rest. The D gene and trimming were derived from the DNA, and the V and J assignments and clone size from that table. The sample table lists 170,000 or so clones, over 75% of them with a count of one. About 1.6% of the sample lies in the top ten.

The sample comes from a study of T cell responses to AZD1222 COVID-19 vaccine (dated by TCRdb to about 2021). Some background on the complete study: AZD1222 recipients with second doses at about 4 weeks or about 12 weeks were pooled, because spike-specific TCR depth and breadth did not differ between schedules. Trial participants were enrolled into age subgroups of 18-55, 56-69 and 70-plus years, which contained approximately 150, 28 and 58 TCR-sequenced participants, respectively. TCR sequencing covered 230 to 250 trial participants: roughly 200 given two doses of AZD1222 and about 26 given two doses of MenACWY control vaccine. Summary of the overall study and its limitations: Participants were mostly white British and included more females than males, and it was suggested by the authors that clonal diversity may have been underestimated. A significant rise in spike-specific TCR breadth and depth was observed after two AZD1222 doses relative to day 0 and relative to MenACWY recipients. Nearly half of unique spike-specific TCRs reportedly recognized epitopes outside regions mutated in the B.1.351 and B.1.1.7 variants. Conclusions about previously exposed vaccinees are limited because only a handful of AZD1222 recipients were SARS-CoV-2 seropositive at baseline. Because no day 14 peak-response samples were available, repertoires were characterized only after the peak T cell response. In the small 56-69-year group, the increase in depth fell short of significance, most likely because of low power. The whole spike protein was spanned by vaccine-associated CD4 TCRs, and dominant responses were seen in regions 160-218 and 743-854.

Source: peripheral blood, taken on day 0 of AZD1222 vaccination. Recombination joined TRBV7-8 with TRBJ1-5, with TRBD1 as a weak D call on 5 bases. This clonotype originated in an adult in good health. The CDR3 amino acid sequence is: CASSLVGTEKRPQHF. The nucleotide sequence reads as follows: TGTGCCAGCAGCTTGGTAGGGACGGAGAAGAGGCCCCAGCATTTT.